The rows below give T cell receptor beta chains drawn from one sample of a study of blood T cells in healthy people across ages. MiXCR, run by TCRdb on the 5' RACE reads, gives a single entry per CDR3 protein. The sample consists of under 700,000 distinct CDR3 sequences, under 30% of them appearing once. These data were also reused for a study on T cells of mothers and their children.

Sequencing was done on a sample of blood. The receptors come from a boy between 10 and 17 years old in good health. CDR3s include the opening cysteine and the closing phenylalanine or tryptophan. The order of the fields is J gene, D gene, clone size, V gene, CDR3 protein, CDR3 DNA. The D gene is left open where the match is weak. Clone size is not always given. Where it is, it says once, few, many or a class for expanded clones.

TRBJ2-7	.	many	TRBV9	CASSAEDSSYEQYF	TGTGCCAGCAGCGCGGAAGACTCGTCCTACGAGCAGTACTTC
TRBJ2-1	TRBD2	.	TRBV4-1	CASSQDVSGPSDEQFF	TGCGCCAGCAGCCAAGATGTTAGCGGGCCCTCGGATGAGCAGTTCTTC
TRBJ2-3	.	.	TRBV4-1	CASSHGNGGSTDTQYF	TGCGCCAGCAGCCACGGGAACGGAGGCAGCACAGATACGCAGTATTTT
TRBJ1-2	TRBD1	.	TRBV6-5	CASRIGQGAYGYTF	TGTGCCAGCAGGATCGGACAGGGTGCCTATGGCTACACCTTC
TRBJ2-5	.	.	TRBV5-1	CASSFRDLGKETQYF	TGCGCCAGCAGCTTCCGGGACCTTGGTAAGGAGACCCAGTACTTC
TRBJ2-7	.	few	TRBV28	CASSAGPREVYEQYF	TGTGCCAGCAGTGCTGGACCGAGAGAGGTCTACGAGCAGTACTTC
TRBJ2-3	TRBD2	.	TRBV29-1	CSVQDPGGTDTQYF	TGCAGCGTCCAAGACCCGGGAGGGACAGATACGCAGTATTTT
TRBJ2-5	.	.	TRBV12-3/TRBV12-4	CASSSAGAAKETQYF	TGTGCCAGCAGTTCGGCCGGGGCAGCTAAAGAGACCCAGTACTTC
TRBJ2-6	.	once	TRBV19	CASKEGANSGANVLTF	TGTGCCAGTAAGGAGGGGGCTAACTCTGGGGCCAACGTCCTGACTTTC
TRBJ2-5	TRBD1	few	TRBV29-1	CSVEDLERGPTQETQYF	TGCAGCGTTGAAGATCTTGAGAGGGGGCCGACCCAAGAGACCCAGTACTTC
TRBJ2-3	TRBD2	few	TRBV28	CASSILAAPTDTQYF	TGTGCCAGCAGTATACTAGCGGCGCCCACAGATACGCAGTATTTT
TRBJ2-3	.	few	TRBV4-3	CASSQGAKPGDTQYF	TGCGCCAGCAGCCAGGGGGCAAAACCGGGAGATACGCAGTATTTT
TRBJ2-5	TRBD1	.	TRBV5-1	CASSLGQGNFETQYF	TGCGCCAGCAGCCTCGGACAGGGAAATTTCGAGACCCAGTACTTC
TRBJ2-7	.	.	TRBV9	CASSVDNAGRQYF	TGTGCCAGCAGCGTAGACAACGCGGGGAGGCAGTACTTC
TRBJ2-5	TRBD2	few	TRBV5-8	CASSGTTQETQYF	TGTGCCAGCAGCGGGACTACCCAAGAGACCCAGTACTTC
TRBJ1-1	.	few	TRBV7-6	CASSLQGTTEAFF	TGTGCCAGCAGCTTACAGGGGACCACTGAAGCTTTCTTT
TRBJ2-7	.	few	TRBV6-5	CASTYRSGSYEQYF	TGTGCCAGCACCTACCGGAGCGGTTCCTACGAGCAGTACTTC
TRBJ1-1	.	.	TRBV29-1	CSAPTRAGANTEAFF	TGCAGCGCCCCAACAAGGGCAGGGGCAAACACTGAAGCTTTCTTT
TRBJ2-7	.	few	TRBV7-2	CASSLGSEGTYEQYF	TGTGCCAGCAGCTTAGGTTCGGAGGGTACCTACGAGCAGTACTTC
TRBJ2-1	TRBD1	.	TRBV29-1	CSVDPGQGGNEQFF	TGCAGCGTTGACCCGGGACAGGGTGGCAATGAGCAGTTCTTC
TRBJ2-7	TRBD1	few	TRBV6-2/TRBV6-3	CASSLTGGASNEQYF	TGTGCCAGCAGCCTGACAGGGGGCGCGTCCAACGAGCAGTACTTC
TRBJ2-7	.	.	TRBV2	CASSRGQLSSYEQYF	TGTGCCAGCAGTCGAGGACAGCTGAGCTCCTACGAGCAGTACTTC
TRBJ2-6	.	.	TRBV12-3/TRBV12-4	CASSLAFGYSGANVLAF	TGTGCCAGCAGTTTAGCGTTCGGGTACTCTGGGGCCAACGTCCTGGCTTTC
TRBJ2-7	.	.	TRBV5-6	CASSSIRRPYEQYF	TGTGCCAGCAGTTCTATCAGAAGACCCTACGAGCAGTACTTC
TRBJ2-1	TRBD2	.	TRBV3-1	CASSPQLSGGPSSYNEQFF	TGTGCCAGCAGCCCACAACTAAGCGGGGGGCCCAGCTCCTACAATGAGCAGTTCTTC
TRBJ2-7	TRBD2	few	TRBV5-1	CASSSNGLAGAYEQYF	TGCGCCAGCAGCTCTAACGGACTAGCGGGAGCCTACGAGCAGTACTTC
TRBJ1-2	.	.	TRBV7-9	CVSSLGAEYGYTF	TGTGTCAGCAGCTTAGGGGCAGAGTATGGCTACACCTTC
TRBJ2-5	TRBD2	few	TRBV4-3	CASSQEQGLVGETQYF	TGCGCCAGCAGCCAAGAGCAGGGACTAGTCGGGGAGACCCAGTACTTC
TRBJ2-1	.	.	TRBV20-1	CSARARNVGWDNEQFF	TGCAGTGCTAGGGCCCGTAACGTAGGGTGGGACAATGAGCAGTTCTTC
TRBJ1-4	.	.	TRBV20-1	CSASRSDEKLFF	TGCAGTGCTAGTCGGAGCGATGAAAAACTGTTTTTT
TRBJ2-7	TRBD2	.	TRBV4-3	CASSQESQLAGSPYEQYF	TGCGCCAGCAGCCAAGAGTCGCAACTAGCGGGCTCACCCTACGAGCAGTACTTC
TRBJ1-4	.	few	TRBV6-5	CASSYNSGINEKLFF	TGTGCCAGCAGTTACAATAGCGGGATTAATGAAAAACTGTTTTTT
TRBJ1-1	TRBD1	many	TRBV12-3/TRBV12-4	CASSLTGQGTEAFF	TGTGCCAGCAGTTTGACGGGACAGGGAACTGAAGCTTTCTTT
TRBJ2-3	.	.	TRBV5-1	CASSLTGLDTDTQYF	TGCGCCAGCAGCTTAACAGGGCTGGACACAGATACGCAGTATTTT
TRBJ2-5	TRBD1	few	TRBV12-3/TRBV12-4	CASSLGGQGTATQYF	TGTGCCAGCAGTTTAGGTGGACAGGGAACGGCGACCCAGTACTTC
TRBJ2-1	.	few	TRBV29-1	CSVVSYSYNEQFF	TGCAGCGTTGTGTCATACTCCTACAATGAGCAGTTCTTC
TRBJ1-4	.	.	TRBV9	CASSVATGQQGEKLFF	TGTGCCAGCAGCGTAGCTACTGGACAGCAGGGTGAAAAACTGTTTTTT
TRBJ2-7	TRBD1	few	TRBV7-9	CASSDGTDPYEQYF	TGTGCCAGCTCCGATGGGACAGACCCCTACGAGCAGTACTTC
TRBJ2-1	.	few	TRBV14	CASSLSFVEQFF	TGTGCCAGCAGCCTTAGCTTTGTTGAGCAGTTCTTC
TRBJ2-2	.	.	TRBV29-1	CSGRENTGELFF	TGCAGCGGCCGGGAAAACACCGGGGAGCTGTTTTTT
TRBJ1-5	TRBD1	few	TRBV20-1	CSARARQGTQPQHF	TGCAGTGCTAGGGCCCGACAGGGTACCCAGCCCCAGCATTTT
TRBJ2-1	.	.	TRBV3-1	CASSLLTTSYNEQFF	TGTGCCAGCAGCCTGCTGACTACCTCCTACAATGAGCAGTTCTTC
TRBJ2-6	.	.	TRBV11-1	CASSLEPVTLTASGANVLTF	TGTGCCAGCAGCTTAGAGCCGGTAACCTTGACAGCATCTGGGGCCAACGTCCTGACTTTC
TRBJ1-4	.	.	TRBV20-1	CSAATGAFREKLFF	TGCAGTGCAGCTACGGGGGCGTTTAGAGAAAAACTGTTTTTT
TRBJ1-2	TRBD1	.	TRBV7-9	CASSYPTGGSGYTF	TGTGCCAGCAGCTACCCCACAGGGGGCAGTGGCTACACCTTC
TRBJ2-5	TRBD1	many	TRBV12-3/TRBV12-4	CASSLYRGDETQYF	TGTGCCAGCAGTCTCTACAGGGGTGACGAGACCCAGTACTTC
TRBJ2-1	TRBD2	few	TRBV6-5	CASHLGGGDEQFF	TGTGCCAGCCACCTTGGGGGGGGAGATGAGCAGTTCTTC
TRBJ2-7	TRBD2	.	TRBV7-2	CASSPGSSGLAGYEQYF	TGTGCCAGCAGCCCAGGGAGTTCCGGACTAGCGGGTTACGAGCAGTACTTC
TRBJ1-4	.	few	TRBV14	CASSQDRTLTNEKLFF	TGTGCCAGCAGCCAAGACAGGACATTAACTAATGAAAAACTGTTTTTT
TRBJ2-5	TRBD1	.	TRBV12-3/TRBV12-4	CASWDRGAETQYF	TGTGCCAGCTGGGACAGGGGGGCCGAGACCCAGTACTTC
TRBJ2-5	.	.	TRBV7-2	CASSLVGQTQYF	TGTGCCAGCAGCTTAGTCGGGCAGACCCAGTACTTC
TRBJ1-5	TRBD1	many	TRBV9	CASTGTGALGPQHF	TGTGCCAGCACCGGGACAGGGGCCTTGGGGCCCCAGCATTTT
TRBJ2-2	TRBD1	.	TRBV4-3	CASSHSLLPGQGNTGELSF	TGCGCCAGCAGCCATTCTTTACTGCCGGGACAGGGTAACACCGGGGAGCTGTCTTTT
TRBJ1-1	TRBD1	.	TRBV5-1	CASSAEGQANTEAFF	TGCGCCAGCAGCGCCGAGGGACAGGCGAACACTGAAGCTTTCTTT